This TCR beta chain derives from a study of control samples from healthy donors and cancer patients. TCRdb's table, derived via immunoSEQ multiplex PCR, lists solely in-frame clones and lacks some. Here the sample spans under 40,000 clones, 83% being singletons. Trimming pared 6 bases from V and 3 bases from J, leaving 12 bases between. Germline V gene lookup returns CDR1 MNHEY and CDR2 SVGAGI. The CDR3 sequence is 15 residues long. The rearrangement uses TRBV6-5 and TRBJ2-6; D call uncertain. The TCR originated in a woman aged 55-75 years with lung cancer. Sample: PBMCs. The CDR3 DNA is TGTGCCAGCAGCCCCCTGGCTTATGGGGCCAACGTCCTGACTTTC. This sequence encodes CASSPLAYGANVLTF.